A single T cell receptor beta chain is shown here with its context. This specimen belongs to a study of regulatory T cells in long-lasting Graves disease. CDR3 regions were amplified by Arm-PCR using iRepertoire HTBI primers to build TCR beta libraries. TCRdb passed the multiplex PCR reads through MiXCR, listing each CDR3 protein once. The sample holds roughly 500,000 distinct CDR3 sequences, roughly 14% seen once. Sample time point: newly diagnosed GD, antithyroid drugs for less than 3 months. TCR sequences were obtained from RNA taken from PBMCs. The data also belong to a second study, concerning T cells in Graves' hyperthyroidism and ophthalmopathy. That paper states: Patients aged 18 to 65 had newly diagnosed hyperthyroidism that had lasted under 2 months. Patients were excluded because of uncontrolled infection, other autoimmune disease, pregnancy or lactation. HTBI primers were used for first-round RT-PCR of the TCR CDR3.

This sequence originates from a man aged 25-40 years with Graves disease. The input for sequencing was peripheral blood mononuclear cells (PBMCs), taken at new diagnosis, from a patient treated with antithyroid drugs.

The chain's CDR3 is CASNLQGIEQYF. The CDR3 DNA sequence: TGTGCCAGCAACCTTCAGGGAATCGAGCAGTACTTC. This chain connects TRBV7-6 to TRBJ2-7; D perhaps matches TRBD1 (5 bases). The germline gives CDR1 SGHVS, CDR2 FNYEAQ. V lost 7 bases, J lost 6 bases, and 13 bases lay in between. The CDR3 is 12 residues long.